This T cell receptor (beta chain) emerged from a study of blood T cell repertoires in COVID-19. Study details: The samples span acute and convalescent COVID-19 from the United States, Italy and Spain. T cells, B-cell-depleted T cells, or PBMCs supplied cDNA or gDNA.

The CDR3 spans 13 residues. Germline-derived CDR1 and CDR2 are SGHAT and FQNNGV. Germline trimming cut 5 bases from V and 6 bases from J; bases unmatched to any gene: 5. Authors' processing steps: Cell counts per sample came from amplifying reference gene primers. Using immunoSEQ multiplex PCR, the repertoire was profiled, and TCRdb retains in-frame clones only, with some absent. For V, J and clone size, that table is used; D and trimming come from the DNA. The data hold hundreds of thousands of clones, with around 78% observed a single time. V usage is TRBV11-2 and J usage is TRBJ2-7; TRBD1 matches 9 bases. Input material: peripheral blood. The TCR comes from a woman in her 70s with active or convalescent COVID-19. CDR3 nucleotides: TGTGCCAGCAGCCCACAGGGGGCGGGCGAGCAGTACTTC. Residues: CASSPQGAGEQYF.